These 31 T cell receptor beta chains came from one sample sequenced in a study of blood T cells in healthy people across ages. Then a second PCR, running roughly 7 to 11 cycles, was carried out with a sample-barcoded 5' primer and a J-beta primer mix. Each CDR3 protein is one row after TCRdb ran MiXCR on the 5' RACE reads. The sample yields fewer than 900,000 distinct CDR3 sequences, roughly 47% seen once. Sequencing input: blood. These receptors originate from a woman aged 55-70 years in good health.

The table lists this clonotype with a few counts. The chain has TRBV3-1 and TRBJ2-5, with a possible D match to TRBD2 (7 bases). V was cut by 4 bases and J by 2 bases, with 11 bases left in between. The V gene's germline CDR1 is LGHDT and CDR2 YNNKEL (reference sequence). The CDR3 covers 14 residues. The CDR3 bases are TGTGCCAGCAGCCGGAGCGGGACACAAGAGACCCAGTACTTC. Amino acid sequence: CASSRSGTQETQYF.

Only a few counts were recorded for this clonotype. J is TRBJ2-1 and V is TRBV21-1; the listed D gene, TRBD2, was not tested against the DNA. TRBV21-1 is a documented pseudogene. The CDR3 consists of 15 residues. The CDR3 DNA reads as TGTGCCAGCAGCCCCGGGACTCCCATAGAGAATGAGCAGTTCTTC. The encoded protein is CASSPGTPIENEQFF.

For the CDR3, the DNA is TGTGCCAGCAGTTTCCCGCCGTGGGCAAACCACTACGAGCAGTACTTC. Amino acids: CASSFPPWANHYEQYF. This rearrangement joins TRBV28 to TRBJ2-5; D ambiguous. The J call may be in error: the DNA end matches TRBJ2-7 better. Per the germline V gene, CDR1 is MDHEN and CDR2 is SYDVKM. There are 16 residues in the CDR3.

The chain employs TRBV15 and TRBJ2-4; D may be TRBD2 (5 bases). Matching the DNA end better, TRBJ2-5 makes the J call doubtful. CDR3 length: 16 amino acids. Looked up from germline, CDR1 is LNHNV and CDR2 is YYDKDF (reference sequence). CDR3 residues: CATSRDRRAVQETQYF. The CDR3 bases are TGTGCCACCAGCAGAGATCGTCGAGCGGTTCAAGAGACCCAGTACTTC.

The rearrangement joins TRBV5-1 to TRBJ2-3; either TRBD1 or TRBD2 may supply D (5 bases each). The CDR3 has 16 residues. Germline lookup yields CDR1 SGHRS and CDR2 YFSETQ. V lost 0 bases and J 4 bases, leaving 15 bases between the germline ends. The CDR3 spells CASSLGGDSGPDTQYF. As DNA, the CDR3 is TGCGCCAGCAGCTTGGGGGGCGATTCGGGACCAGATACGCAGTATTTT.

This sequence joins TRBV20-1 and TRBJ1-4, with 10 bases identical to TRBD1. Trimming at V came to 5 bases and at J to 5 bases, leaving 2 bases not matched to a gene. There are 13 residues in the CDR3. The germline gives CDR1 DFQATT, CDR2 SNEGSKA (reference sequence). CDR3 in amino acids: CSAEGQGNEKLFF. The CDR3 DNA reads TGCAGTGCTGAGGGACAGGGGAATGAAAAACTGTTTTTT.

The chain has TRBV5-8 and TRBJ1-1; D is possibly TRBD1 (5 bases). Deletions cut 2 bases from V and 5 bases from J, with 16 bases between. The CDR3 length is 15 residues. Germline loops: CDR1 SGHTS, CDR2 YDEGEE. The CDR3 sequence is CASSFYRGSWTEAFF. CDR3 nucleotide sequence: TGTGCCAGCAGCTTCTACCGGGGGAGCTGGACTGAAGCTTTCTTT.

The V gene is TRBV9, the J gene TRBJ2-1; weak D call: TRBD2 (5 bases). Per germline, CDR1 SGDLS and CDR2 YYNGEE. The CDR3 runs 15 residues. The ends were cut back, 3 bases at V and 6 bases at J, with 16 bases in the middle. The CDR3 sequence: CASSGGTITSNEQFF. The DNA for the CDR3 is TGTGCCAGCAGCGGCGGCACAATTACTAGCAATGAGCAGTTCTTC.

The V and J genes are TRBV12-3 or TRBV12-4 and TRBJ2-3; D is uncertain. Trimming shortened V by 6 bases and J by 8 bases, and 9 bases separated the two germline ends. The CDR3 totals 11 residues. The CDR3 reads CASSRVGTQYF. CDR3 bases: TGTGCCAGCAGCCGGGTGGGTACGCAGTATTTT.

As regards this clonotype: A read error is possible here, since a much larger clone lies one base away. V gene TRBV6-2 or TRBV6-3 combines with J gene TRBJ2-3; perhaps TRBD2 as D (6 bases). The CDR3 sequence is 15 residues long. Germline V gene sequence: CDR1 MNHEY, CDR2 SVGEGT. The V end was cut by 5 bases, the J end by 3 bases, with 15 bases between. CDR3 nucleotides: TGTGCCAGCAGTCACGGCGGGAAACGGACAGATACGCAGTATTTT. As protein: CASSHGGKRTDTQYF.

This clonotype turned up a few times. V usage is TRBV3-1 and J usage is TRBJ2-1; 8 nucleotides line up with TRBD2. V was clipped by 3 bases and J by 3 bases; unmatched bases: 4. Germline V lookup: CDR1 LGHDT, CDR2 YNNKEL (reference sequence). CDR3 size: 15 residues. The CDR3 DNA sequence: TGTGCCAGCAGCCACAGTAGCGGGGACTACAATGAGCAGTTCTTC. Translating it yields CASSHSSGDYNEQFF.

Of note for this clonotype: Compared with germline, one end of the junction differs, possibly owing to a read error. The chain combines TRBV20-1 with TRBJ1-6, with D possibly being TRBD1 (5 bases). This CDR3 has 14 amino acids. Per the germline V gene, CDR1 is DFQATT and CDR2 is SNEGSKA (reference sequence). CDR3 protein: CSAPTGSSNSPLHF. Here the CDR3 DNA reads TGCAGTGCTCCCACAGGTTCCTCTAATTCACCCCTCCACTTT.

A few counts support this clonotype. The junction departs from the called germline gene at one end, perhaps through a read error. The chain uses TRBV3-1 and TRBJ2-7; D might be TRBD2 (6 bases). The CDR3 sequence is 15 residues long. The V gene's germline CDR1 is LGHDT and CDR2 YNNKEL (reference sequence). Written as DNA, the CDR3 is TGTGCCCGCAGCCCCCGCGTGGGGCGGGGCTACGAGCAGTACTTC. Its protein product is CARSPRVGRGYEQYF.

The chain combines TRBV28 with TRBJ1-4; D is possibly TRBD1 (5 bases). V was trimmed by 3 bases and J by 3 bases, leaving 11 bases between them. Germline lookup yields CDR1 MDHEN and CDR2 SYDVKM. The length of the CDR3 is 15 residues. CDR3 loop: CASSFQGPSNEKLFF. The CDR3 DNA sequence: TGTGCCAGCAGTTTCCAGGGACCCTCTAATGAAAAACTGTTTTTT.

CDR3 nucleotide sequence: TGTGCCAGCAGTTTAGGTCAGCTGATCTATGGCTACACCTTC. It encodes CASSLGQLIYGYTF. This rearrangement joins TRBV28 to TRBJ1-2; D ambiguous. The CDR3 is 14 residues long. V lost 2 bases to trimming and J lost 4 bases, with 11 bases between them. Germline V gene sequence: CDR1 MDHEN, CDR2 SYDVKM.

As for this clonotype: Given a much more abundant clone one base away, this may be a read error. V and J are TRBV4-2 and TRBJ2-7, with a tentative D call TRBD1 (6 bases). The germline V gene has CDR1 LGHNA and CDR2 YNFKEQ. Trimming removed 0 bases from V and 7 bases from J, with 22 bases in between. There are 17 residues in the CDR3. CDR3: CASSQDEEGVRLNEQYF. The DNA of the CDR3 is TGTGCCAGCAGCCAAGATGAAGAGGGGGTTCGGCTCAATGAGCAGTACTTC.

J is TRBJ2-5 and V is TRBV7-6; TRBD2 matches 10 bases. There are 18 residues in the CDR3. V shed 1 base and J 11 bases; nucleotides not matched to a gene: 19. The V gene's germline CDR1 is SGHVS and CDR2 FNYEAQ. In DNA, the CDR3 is TGTGCCAGCAGCTTAGGTCCCTCGGGGGCTAGCGGGGGCCATCAGCAGTACTTC. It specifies CASSLGPSGASGGHQQYF.

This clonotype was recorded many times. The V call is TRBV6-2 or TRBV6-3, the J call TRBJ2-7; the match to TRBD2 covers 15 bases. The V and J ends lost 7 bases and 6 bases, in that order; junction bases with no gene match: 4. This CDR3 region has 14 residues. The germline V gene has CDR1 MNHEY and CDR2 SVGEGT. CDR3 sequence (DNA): TGTGCCAGCATACCGGGACTAGCGGGAGGCGAGCAGTACTTC. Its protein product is CASIPGLAGGEQYF.

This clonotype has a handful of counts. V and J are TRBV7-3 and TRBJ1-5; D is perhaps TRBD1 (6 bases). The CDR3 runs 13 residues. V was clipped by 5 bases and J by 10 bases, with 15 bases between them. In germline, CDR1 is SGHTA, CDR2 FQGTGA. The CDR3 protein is CASSLDSGSPQHF. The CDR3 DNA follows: TGTGCCAGCAGCCTGGACAGTGGGTCACCCCAGCATTTT.

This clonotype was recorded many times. The CDR3 region is CASSYADTQYF. CDR3 bases: TGTGCCAGCAGTTACGCGGATACGCAGTATTTT. The chain joins TRBV6-2 or TRBV6-3 to TRBJ2-3; D not certain. Germline-derived CDR1 and CDR2 are MNHEY and SVGEGT. V lost 2 bases to trimming and J lost 6 bases, with 3 bases between them. The CDR3 is 11 residues long.

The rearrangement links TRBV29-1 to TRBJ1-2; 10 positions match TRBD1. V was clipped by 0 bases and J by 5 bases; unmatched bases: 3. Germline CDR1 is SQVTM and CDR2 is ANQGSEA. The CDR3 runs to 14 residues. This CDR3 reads CSVEETGGGYGYTF. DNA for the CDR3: TGCAGCGTTGAAGAGACAGGGGGCGGGTATGGCTACACCTTC.

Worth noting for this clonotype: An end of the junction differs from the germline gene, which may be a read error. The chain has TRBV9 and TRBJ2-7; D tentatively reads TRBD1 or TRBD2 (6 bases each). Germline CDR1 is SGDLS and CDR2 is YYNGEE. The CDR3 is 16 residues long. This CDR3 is CASSVAPGGGTYGQYF. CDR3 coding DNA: TGTGCCAGCAGCGTAGCTCCCGGGGGCGGAACCTACGGGCAGTACTTC.

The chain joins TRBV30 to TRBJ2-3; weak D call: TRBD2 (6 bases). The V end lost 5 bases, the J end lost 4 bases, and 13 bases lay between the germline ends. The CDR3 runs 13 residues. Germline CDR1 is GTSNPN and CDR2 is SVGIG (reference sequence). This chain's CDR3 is CAWGGGGPDTQYF. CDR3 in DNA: TGTGCCTGGGGGGGAGGAGGACCAGATACGCAGTATTTT.

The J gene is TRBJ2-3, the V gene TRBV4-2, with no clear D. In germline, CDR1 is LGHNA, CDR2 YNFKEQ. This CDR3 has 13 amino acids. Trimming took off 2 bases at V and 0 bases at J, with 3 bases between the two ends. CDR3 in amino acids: CASSQFSTDTQYF. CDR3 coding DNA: TGTGCCAGCAGCCAATTCAGCACAGATACGCAGTATTTT.

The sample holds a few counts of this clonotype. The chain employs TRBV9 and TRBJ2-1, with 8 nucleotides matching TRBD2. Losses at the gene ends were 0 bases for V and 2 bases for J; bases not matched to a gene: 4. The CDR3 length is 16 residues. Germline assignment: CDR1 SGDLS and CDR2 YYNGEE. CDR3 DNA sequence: TGTGCCAGCAGCGTAGTAGTTAGCGGGGCCTACAATGAGCAGTTCTTC. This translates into CASSVVVSGAYNEQFF.

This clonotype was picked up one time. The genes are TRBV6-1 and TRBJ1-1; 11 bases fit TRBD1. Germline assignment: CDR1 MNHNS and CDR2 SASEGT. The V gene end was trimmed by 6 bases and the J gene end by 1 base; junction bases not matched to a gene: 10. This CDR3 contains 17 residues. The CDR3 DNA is TGTGCCAGCAGCAAGATGGACAGGGGGCTCGGGAACACTGAAGCTTTCTTT. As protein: CASSKMDRGLGNTEAFF.

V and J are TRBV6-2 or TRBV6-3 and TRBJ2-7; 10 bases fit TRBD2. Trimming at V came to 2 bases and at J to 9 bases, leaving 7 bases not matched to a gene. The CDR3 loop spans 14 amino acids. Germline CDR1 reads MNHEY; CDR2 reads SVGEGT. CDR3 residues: CASSYASGRDVQYF. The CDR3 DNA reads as TGTGCCAGCAGTTACGCTAGCGGGAGAGACGTGCAGTACTTC.

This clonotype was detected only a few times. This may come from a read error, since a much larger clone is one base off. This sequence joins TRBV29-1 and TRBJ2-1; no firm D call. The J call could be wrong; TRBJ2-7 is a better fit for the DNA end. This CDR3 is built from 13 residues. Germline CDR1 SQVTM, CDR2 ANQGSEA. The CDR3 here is CSWPGSSYNEQYF. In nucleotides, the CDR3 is TGCAGTTGGCCTGGCAGCTCCTACAATGAGCAGTACTTC.

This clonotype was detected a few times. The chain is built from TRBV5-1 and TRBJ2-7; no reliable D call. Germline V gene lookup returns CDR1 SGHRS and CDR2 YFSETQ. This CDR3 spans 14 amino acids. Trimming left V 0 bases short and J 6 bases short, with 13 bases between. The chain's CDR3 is CASSLDPPLGEQYF. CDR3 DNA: TGCGCCAGCAGCTTGGATCCCCCCCTCGGCGAGCAGTACTTC.

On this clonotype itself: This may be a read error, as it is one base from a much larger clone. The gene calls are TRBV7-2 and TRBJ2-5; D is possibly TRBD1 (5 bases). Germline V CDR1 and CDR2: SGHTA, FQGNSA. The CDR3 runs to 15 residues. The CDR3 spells CAGSLVGANQETQYF. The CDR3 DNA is TGTGCCGGCAGCTTAGTTGGGGCCAACCAAGAGACCCAGTACTTC.

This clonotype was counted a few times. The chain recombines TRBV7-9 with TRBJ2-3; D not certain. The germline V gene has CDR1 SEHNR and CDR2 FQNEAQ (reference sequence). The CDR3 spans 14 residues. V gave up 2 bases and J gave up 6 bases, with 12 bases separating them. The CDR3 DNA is TGTGCCAGCAGCTTAAACGACCAAGGGGATACGCAGTATTTT. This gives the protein CASSLNDQGDTQYF.